This T cell receptor (beta chain) appears in the sequencing data of a study of Tregs in tolerant kidney transplant recipients. Study findings and constraints: The small number of patients limits these findings pending further validation. Nucleotide sequences could not be compared across some patients' samples due to primer changes. In tolerant patients, donor-specific Tregs outgrew total Tregs, suggesting antigen-driven expansion.

Libraries were prepared by immunoSEQ multiplex PCR; TCRdb keeps only in-frame clonotypes and omits some of them. This sample yields about 64,000 clones, of which roughly 86% are seen a single time; under 4.5% belongs to the top ten. Related graft donors supplied nonmyeloablative bone marrow transplants, and mixed chimerism was transient. CD4+CD25+CD127- Tregs, CD4+CD25- non-Tregs, CD4 and CD8 cells were sorted. CDR1 SGHKS and CDR2 YYEKEE come from the germline V gene (reference sequence). Trimming pared 2 bases from V and 2 bases from J, leaving 11 bases between. This CDR3 is 15 amino acids long. On this clone itself: The antigen is not known.

The sequences come from CD4+ T cells from blood (PBMCs), collected 6 months after the transplant. The chain joins TRBV5-5 to TRBJ1-5, with D maybe TRBD1 (5 bases). This receptor was obtained from a human patient who received a combined kidney and bone marrow transplant. Some T cells may trace back to the graft donor. The CDR3 sequence is CASSLWGGGNQPQHF. The CDR3 bases are TGTGCCAGCAGCTTATGGGGAGGGGGCAATCAGCCCCAGCATTTT.